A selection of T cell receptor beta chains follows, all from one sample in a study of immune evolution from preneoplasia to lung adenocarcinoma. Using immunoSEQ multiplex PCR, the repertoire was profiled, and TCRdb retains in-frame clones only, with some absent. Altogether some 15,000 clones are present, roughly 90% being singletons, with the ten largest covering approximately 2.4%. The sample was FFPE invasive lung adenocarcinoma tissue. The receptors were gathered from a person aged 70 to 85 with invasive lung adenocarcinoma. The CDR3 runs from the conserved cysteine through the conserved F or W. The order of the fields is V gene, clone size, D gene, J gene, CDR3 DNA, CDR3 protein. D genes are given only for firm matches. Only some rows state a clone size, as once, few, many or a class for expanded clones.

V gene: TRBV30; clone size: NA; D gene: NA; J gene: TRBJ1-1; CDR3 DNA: TGTGCCTGGGATTTGGGGGCCGGCACTGAAGCTTTCTTT; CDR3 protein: CAWDLGAGTEAFF
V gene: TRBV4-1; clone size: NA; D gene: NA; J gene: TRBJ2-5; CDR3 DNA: TGCGCCAGCAGCCAAGGGGGGTGGGAGACCCAGTACTTC; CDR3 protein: CASSQGGWETQYF
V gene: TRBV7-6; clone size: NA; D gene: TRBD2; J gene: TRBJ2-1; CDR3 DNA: TGTGCCAGCAGCGGGGGACTAGCGGGTCACAATGAGCAGTTCTTC; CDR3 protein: CASSGGLAGHNEQFF
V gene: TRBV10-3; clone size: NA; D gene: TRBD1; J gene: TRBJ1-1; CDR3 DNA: TGTGCCATCAGTGACAGGGGGCTCACTGAAGCTTTCTTT; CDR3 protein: CAISDRGLTEAFF
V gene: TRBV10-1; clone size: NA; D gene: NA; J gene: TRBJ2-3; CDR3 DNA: TGCGCCAGCAGTTGGCCAGCGAAAAGTACGCAGTATTTT; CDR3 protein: CASSWPAKSTQYF
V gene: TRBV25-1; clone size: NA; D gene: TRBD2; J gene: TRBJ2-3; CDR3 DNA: TGTGCCAGCAGTGAATTCTCGACTAGCGGGGGGGACACAGATACGCAGTATTTT; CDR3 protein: CASSEFSTSGGDTDTQYF
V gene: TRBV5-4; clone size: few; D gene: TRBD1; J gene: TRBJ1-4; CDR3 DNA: TGTGCCAGCAGCGGGGACAGGGCAACTAATGAAAAACTGTTTTTT; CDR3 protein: CASSGDRATNEKLFF
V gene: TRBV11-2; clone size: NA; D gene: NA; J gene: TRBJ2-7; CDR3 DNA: TGTGCCAGCAGCTTAGAGAGGGACCTCTACGAGCAGTACTTC; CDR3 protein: CASSLERDLYEQYF
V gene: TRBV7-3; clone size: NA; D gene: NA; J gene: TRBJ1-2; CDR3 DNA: TGTGCCAGCAGCGCAGACGGGGGGCTCGGCTACACCTTC; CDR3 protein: CASSADGGLGYTF
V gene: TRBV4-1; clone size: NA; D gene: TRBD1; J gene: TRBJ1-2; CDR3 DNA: TGCGCCAGCAGCCAGACAGGGGGCTATGGCTACACCTTC; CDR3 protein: CASSQTGGYGYTF
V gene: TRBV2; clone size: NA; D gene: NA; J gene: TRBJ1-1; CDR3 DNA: TGTGCCAGCAGTGATGGCGTTATGAACACTGAAGCTTTCTTT; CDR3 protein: CASSDGVMNTEAFF
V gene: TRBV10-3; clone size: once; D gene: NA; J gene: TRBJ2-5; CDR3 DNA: TGTGCCATCAGTGATCCAACCAGGGGACTAAAAGAGACCCAGTACTTC; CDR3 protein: CAISDPTRGLKETQYF
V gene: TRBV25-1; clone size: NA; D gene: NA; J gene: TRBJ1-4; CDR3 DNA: TGTGCCAGCAGTGCCTCGGACGGGCAGGTCTTTGGAAAACTGTTTTTT; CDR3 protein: CASSASDGQVFGKLFF
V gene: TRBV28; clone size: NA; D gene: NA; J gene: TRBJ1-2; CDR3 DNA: TGTGCCAGCACCCGCCGGGGGTCCGGTGGCTACACCTTC; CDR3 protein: CASTRRGSGGYTF
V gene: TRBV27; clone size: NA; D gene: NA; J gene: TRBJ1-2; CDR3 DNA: TGTGCCAGCAGTTGGGGGGCTGGCTATGGCTACACCTTC; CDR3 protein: CASSWGAGYGYTF
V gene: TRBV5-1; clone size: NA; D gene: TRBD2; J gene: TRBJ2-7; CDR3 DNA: TGCGCCAGCAGCTTGAGCGGGGCTAGCGTCGCCTACGAGCAGTACTTC; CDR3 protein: CASSLSGASVAYEQYF
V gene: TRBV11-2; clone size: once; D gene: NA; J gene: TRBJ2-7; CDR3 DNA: TGTGCCAGCAGCTTAGATCCGGGAGTTTTCTACGAGCAGTACTTC; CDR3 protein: CASSLDPGVFYEQYF
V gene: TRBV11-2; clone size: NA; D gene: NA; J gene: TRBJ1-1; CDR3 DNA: TGTGCCAGCAGCCCGACACCGACTACGCCTAACACTGAAGCTTTCTTT; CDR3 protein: CASSPTPTTPNTEAFF
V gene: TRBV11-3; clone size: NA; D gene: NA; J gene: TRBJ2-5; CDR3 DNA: TGTGCCAGCAGCGAAGGGTTGGGGGAGATGGAGACCCAGTACTTC; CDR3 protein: CASSEGLGEMETQYF
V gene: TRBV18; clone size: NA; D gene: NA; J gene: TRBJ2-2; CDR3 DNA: TGTGCCAGCTCACCACAAGGGGCGGACACCGGGGAGCTGTTTTTT; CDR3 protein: CASSPQGADTGELFF
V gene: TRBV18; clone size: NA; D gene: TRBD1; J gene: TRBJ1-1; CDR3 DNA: TGTGCCAGCTCACCAGACAGGGCGGAAGAAGCTTTCTTT; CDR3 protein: CASSPDRAEEAFF
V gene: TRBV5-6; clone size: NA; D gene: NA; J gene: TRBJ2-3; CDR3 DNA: TGTGCCAGCAGCTCAGACGCTTCCACAGATACGCAGTATTTT; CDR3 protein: CASSSDASTDTQYF
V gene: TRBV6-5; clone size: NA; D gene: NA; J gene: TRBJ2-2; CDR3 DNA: TGTGCCAGCAGTTACTCGCCAGAACAGTCCGGGGAGCTGTTTTTT; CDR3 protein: CASSYSPEQSGELFF